Listed below are T cell receptor beta chains from one sample, sequenced in a study of blood T cell repertoires in COVID-19. Profiled with immunoSEQ multiplex PCR; TCRdb holds only in-frame clones, not every one. Of approximately 170,000 clones listed, about 85% are singletons. Input material: peripheral blood. These receptors were collected from a man older than 75 with COVID-19, enrolled during active disease. The conserved cysteine and the conserved F or W are not part of the CDR3 here.

TRBJ1-2 TRBV5-6 ASSLRTGINYGYT
TRBJ1-5 TRBV6-1 ASSEAPNSNQPQH
TRBJ2-5 TRBV7-2 ASSLSRLQETQY
TRBJ2-7 TRBV28 ASSLWTSGTYEQY
TRBJ1-2 TRBV2 ASSEQGAEGYT
TRBJ2-1 TRBV12-5 ASDQRAGTTYNEQF
TRBJ2-7 TRBV19 ASSIGTSGGSPYEQY
TRBJ1-2 TRBV12-3/TRBV12-4 ASSFSGGYGYT
TRBJ2-7 TRBV5-1 ASTRAGGTGTYEQY
TRBJ1-5 TRBV7-9 ASSTGARQPQH
TRBJ1-4 TRBV5-5 ASSLELPYEKLF
TRBJ2-3 TRBV3-1/TRBV3-2 ASSPGGLDTQY
TRBJ1-2 TRBV12-3/TRBV12-4 ASSFGYGYT
TRBJ1-5 TRBV29-1 SVGGGRGQPQH
TRBJ2-6 TRBV27 ASWISGASVLT
TRBJ2-6 TRBV12-5 ASGLFGTGVAGANVLT
TRBJ1-2 TRBV2 ASSQGQAYYGYT
TRBJ2-2 TRBV7-3 ASSSGRENTGELF
TRBJ2-1 TRBV28 ASTPGASGGTEQF
TRBJ1-3 TRBV7-8 ASSLAQGAGNTIY
TRBJ2-2 TRBV7-8 ASSLASGPGGGTGELF
TRBJ1-1 TRBV7-3 ASSSSNRGEAF
TRBJ1-2 TRBV11-2 ASSRRGYGYT
TRBJ2-3 TRBV5-1 ASTPSLSGQVSTDTQY
TRBJ2-4 TRBV10-3 AIRPDSARRENIQY
TRBJ1-2 TRBV2 ASRTGTDYGYT
TRBJ2-5 TRBV11-3 ASSLGQIIETQY
TRBJ2-5 TRBV6-2/TRBV6-3 ASSPGQLYQETQY
TRBJ2-5 TRBV7-2 ASSLASSLQETQY